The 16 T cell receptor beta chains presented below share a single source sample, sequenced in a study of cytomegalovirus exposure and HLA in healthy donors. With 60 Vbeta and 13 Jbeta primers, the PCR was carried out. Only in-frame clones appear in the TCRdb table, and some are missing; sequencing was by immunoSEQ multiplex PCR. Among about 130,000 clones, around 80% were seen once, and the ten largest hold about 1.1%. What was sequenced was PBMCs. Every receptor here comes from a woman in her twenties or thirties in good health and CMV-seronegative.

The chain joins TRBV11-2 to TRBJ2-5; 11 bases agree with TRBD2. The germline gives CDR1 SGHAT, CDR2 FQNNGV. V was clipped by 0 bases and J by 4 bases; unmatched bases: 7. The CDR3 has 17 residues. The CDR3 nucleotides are TGTGCCAGCAGCTTAGATCTAGCGGGGGGAGCTGGAGAGACCCAGTACTTC. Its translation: CASSLDLAGGAGETQYF.

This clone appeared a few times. The CDR3 DNA is TGCGCCAGCAGCCCCGGACAGGGGAATTCACCCCTCCACTTT. Protein sequence: CASSPGQGNSPLHF. The chain has TRBV5-1 and TRBJ1-6; 9 bases fit TRBD1. This CDR3 contains 14 residues. Germline loops: CDR1 SGHRS, CDR2 YFSETQ. Germline trimming cut 4 bases from V and 7 bases from J; bases unmatched to any gene: 3.

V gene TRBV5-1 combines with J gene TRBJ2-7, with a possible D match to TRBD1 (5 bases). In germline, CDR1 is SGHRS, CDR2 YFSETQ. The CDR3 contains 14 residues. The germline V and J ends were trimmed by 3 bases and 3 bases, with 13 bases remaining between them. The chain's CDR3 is CASSSPSTGYEQYF. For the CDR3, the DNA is TGCGCCAGCAGCTCTCCTTCAACAGGCTACGAGCAGTACTTC.

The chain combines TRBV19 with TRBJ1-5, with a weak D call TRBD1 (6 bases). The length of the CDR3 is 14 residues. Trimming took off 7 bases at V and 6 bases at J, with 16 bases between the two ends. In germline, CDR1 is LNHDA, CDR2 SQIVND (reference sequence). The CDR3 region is CASTTGLEGQPQHF. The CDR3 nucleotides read TGTGCCAGTACGACAGGTCTAGAGGGTCAGCCCCAGCATTTT. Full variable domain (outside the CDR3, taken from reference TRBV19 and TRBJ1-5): DGGITQSPKYLFRKEGQNVTLSCEQNLNHDAMYWYRQDPGQGLRLIYYSQIVNDFQKGDIAEGYSVSREKKESFPLTVTSAQKNPTAFYLCASTTGLEGQPQHFGDGTRLSIL.

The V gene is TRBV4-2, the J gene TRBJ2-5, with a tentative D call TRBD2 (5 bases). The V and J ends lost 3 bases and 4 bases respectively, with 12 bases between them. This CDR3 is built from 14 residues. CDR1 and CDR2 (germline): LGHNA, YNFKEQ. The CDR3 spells CASSQVERSETQYF. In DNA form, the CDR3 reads TGTGCCAGCAGCCAGGTCGAGCGGTCAGAGACCCAGTACTTC.

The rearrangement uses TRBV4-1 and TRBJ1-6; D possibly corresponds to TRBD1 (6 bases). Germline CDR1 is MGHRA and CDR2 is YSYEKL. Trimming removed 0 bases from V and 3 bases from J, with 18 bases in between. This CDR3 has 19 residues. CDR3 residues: CASSQDEVRAGDYNSPLHF. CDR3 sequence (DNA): TGCGCCAGCAGCCAAGATGAGGTGCGGGCAGGGGACTATAATTCACCCCTCCACTTT.

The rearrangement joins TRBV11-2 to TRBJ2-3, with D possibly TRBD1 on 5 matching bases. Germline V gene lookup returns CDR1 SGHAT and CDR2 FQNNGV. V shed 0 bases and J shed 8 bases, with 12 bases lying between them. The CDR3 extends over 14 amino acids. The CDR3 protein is CASSLDFGAGTQYF. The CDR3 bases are TGTGCCAGCAGCTTAGACTTTGGGGCAGGTACGCAGTATTTT.

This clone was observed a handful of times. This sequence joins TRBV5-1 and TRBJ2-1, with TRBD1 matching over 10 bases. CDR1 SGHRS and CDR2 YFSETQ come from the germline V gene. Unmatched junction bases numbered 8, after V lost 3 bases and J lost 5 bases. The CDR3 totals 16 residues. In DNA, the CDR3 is TGCGCCAGCAGCTGGACAGGGGGTACAAGGAACAATGAGCAGTTCTTC. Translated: CASSWTGGTRNNEQFF.

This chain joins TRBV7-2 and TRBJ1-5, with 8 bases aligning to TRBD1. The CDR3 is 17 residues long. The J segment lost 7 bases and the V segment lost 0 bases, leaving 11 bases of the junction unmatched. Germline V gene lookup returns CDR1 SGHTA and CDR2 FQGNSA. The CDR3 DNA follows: TGTGCCAGCAGCTTAGCGCCCCAGGGGGCGACCTCCCAGCCCCAGCATTTT. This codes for CASSLAPQGATSQPQHF.

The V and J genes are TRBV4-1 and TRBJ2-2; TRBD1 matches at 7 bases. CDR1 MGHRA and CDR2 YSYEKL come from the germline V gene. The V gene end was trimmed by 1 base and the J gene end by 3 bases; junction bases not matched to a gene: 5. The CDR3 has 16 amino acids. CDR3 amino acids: CASSQGQGLDTGELFF. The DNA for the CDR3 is TGCGCCAGCAGCCAAGGACAGGGTCTGGACACCGGGGAGCTGTTTTTT.

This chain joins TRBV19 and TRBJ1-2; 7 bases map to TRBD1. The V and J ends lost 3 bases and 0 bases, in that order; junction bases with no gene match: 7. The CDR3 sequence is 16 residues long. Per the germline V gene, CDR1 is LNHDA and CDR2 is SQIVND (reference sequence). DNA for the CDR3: TGTGCCAGTAGTATCTCGGGACAGCGGGCTAACTATGGCTACACCTTC. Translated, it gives CASSISGQRANYGYTF.

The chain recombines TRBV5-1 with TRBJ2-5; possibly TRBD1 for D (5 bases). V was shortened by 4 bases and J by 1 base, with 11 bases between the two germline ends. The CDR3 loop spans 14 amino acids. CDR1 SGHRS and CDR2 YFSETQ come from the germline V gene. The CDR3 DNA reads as TGCGCCAGCAGCCCTGGACAAGCCCAAGAGACCCAGTACTTC. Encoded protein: CASSPGQAQETQYF.

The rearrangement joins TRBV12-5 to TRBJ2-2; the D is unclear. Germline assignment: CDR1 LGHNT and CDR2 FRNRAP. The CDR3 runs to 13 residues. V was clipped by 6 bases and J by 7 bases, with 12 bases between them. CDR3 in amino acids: CASGLLTSGELFF. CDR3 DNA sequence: TGTGCTAGTGGACTCCTGACAAGCGGGGAGCTGTTTTTT. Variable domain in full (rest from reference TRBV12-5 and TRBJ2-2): DARVTQTPRHKVTEMGQEVTMRCQPILGHNTVFWYRQTMMQGLELLAYFRNRAPLDDSGMPKDRFSAEMPDATLATLKIQPSEPRDSAVYFCASGLLTSGELFFGEGSRLTVL.

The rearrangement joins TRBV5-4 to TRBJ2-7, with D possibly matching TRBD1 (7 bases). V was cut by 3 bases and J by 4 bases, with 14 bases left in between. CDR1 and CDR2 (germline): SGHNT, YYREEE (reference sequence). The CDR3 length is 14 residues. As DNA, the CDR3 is TGTGCCAGCAGCTGGCAGGGGGGAATATACGAGCAGTACTTC. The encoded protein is CASSWQGGIYEQYF.

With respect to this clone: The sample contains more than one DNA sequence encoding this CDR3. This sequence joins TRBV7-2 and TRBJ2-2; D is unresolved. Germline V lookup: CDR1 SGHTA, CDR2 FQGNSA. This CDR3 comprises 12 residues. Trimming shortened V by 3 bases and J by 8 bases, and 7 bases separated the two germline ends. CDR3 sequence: CASSFSTGELFF. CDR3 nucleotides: TGTGCCAGCAGCTTTTCGACTGGGGAGCTGTTTTTT.

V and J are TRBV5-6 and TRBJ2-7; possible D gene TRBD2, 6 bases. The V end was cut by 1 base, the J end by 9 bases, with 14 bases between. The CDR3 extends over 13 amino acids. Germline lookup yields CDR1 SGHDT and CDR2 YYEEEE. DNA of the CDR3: TGTGCCAGCAGCTTGAGAGGAGGGGACCGGCAGTACTTC. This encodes CASSLRGGDRQYF.